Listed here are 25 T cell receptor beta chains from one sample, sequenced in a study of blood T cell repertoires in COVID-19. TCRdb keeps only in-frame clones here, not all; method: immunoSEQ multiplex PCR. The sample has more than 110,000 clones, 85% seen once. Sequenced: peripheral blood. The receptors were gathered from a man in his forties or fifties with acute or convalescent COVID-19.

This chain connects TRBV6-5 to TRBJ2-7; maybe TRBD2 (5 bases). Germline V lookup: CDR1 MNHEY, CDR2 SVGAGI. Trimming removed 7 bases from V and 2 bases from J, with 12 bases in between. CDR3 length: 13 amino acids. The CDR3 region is CASTSYSPYEQYF. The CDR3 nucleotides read TGTGCCAGCACTAGCTACTCTCCCTACGAGCAGTACTTC.

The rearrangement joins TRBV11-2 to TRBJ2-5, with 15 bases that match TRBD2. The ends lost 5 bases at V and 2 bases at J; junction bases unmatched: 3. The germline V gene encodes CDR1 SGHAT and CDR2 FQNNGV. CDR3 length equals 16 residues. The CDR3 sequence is CASSRTSGGVQETQYF. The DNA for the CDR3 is TGTGCCAGCAGCCGGACTAGCGGGGGGGTACAAGAGACCCAGTACTTC.

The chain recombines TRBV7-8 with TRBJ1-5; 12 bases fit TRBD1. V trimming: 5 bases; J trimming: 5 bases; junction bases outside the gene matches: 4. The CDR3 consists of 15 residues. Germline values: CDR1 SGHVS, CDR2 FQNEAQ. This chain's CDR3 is CASSPGTGGDQPQHF. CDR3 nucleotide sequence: TGTGCCAGCAGCCCTGGGACAGGGGGCGATCAGCCCCAGCATTTT.

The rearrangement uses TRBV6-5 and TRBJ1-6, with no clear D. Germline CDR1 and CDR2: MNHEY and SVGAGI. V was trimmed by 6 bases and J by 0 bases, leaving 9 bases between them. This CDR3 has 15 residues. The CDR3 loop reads CASRNELSYNSPLHF. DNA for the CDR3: TGTGCCAGCAGAAACGAACTCTCCTATAATTCACCCCTCCACTTT.

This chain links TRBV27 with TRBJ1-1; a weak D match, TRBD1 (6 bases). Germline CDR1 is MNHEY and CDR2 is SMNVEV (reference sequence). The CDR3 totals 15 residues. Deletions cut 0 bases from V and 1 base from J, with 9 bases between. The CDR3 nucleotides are TGTGCCAGCAGTTTATCGACGGACAGGAACACTGAAGCTTTCTTT. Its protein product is CASSLSTDRNTEAFF.

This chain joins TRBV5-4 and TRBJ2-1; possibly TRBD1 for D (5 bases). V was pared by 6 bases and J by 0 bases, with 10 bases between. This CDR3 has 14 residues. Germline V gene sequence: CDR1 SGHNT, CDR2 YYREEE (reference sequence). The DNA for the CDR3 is TGTGCCAGCATGCCAGACAGCTCCTACAATGAGCAGTTCTTC. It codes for CASMPDSSYNEQFF.

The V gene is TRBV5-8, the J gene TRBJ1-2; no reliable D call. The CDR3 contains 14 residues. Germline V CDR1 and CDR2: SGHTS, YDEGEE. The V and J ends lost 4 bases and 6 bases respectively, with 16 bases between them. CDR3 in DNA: TGTGCCAGCAGCCCGGTCGGTCAGCGAGATGGCTACACCTTC. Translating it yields CASSPVGQRDGYTF.

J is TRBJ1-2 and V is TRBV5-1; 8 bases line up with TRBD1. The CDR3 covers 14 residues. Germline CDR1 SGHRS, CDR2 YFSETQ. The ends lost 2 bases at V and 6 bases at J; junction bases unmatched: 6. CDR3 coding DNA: TGCGCCAGCAGCTTTCGCGCAGGGGGCGATGGCTACACCTTC. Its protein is CASSFRAGGDGYTF. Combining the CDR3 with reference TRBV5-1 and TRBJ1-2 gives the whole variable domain KAGVTQTPRYLIKTRGQQVTLSCSPISGHRSVSWYQQTPGQGLQFLFEYFSETQRNKGNFPGRFSGRQFSNSRSEMNVSTLELGDSALYLCASSFRAGGDGYTFGSGTRLTVV.

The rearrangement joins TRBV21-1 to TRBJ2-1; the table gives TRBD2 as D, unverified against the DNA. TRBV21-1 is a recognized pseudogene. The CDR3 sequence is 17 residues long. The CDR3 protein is CASSSVVAGVSYNEQFF. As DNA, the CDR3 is TGTGCCAGCAGCAGCGTAGTAGCGGGAGTGTCCTACAATGAGCAGTTCTTC.

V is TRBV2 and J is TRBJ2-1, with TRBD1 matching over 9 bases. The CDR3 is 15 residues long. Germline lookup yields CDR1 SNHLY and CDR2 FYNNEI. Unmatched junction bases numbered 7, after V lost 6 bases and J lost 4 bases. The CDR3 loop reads CASRIGQGRYNEQFF. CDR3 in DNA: TGTGCCAGCAGGATAGGACAGGGGCGATACAATGAGCAGTTCTTC.

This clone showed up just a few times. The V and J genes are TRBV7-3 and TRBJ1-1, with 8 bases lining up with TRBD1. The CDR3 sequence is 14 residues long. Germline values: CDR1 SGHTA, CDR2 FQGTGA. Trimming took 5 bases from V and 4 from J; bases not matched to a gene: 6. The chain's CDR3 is CASSRTGRLTEAFF. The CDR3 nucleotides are TGTGCCAGCAGCCGGACAGGGCGGCTCACTGAAGCTTTCTTT. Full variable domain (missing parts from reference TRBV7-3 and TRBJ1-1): GAGVSQTPSNKVTEKGKYVELRCDPISGHTALYWYRQSLGQGPEFLIYFQGTGAADDSGLPNDRFFAVRPEGSVSTLKIQRTERGDSAVYLCASSRTGRLTEAFFGQGTRLTVV.

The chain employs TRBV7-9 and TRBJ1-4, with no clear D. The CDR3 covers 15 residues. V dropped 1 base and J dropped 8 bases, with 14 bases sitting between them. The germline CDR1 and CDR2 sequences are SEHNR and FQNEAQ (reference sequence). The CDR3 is CASSLGGGGGEKLFF. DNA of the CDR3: TGTGCCAGCAGCTTAGGAGGCGGAGGAGGGGAAAAACTGTTTTTT. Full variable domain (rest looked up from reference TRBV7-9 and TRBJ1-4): DTGVSQNPRHKITKRGQNVTFRCDPISEHNRLYWYRQTLGQGPEFLTYFQNEAQLEKSRLLSDRFSAERPKGSFSTLEIQRTEQGDSAMYLCASSLGGGGGEKLFFGSGTQLSVL.

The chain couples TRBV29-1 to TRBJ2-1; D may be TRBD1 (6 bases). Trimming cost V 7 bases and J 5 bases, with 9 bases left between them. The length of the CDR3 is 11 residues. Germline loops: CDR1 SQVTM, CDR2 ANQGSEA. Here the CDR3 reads CSAGQNNEQFF. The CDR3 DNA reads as TGCAGCGCTGGACAGAACAATGAGCAGTTCTTC.

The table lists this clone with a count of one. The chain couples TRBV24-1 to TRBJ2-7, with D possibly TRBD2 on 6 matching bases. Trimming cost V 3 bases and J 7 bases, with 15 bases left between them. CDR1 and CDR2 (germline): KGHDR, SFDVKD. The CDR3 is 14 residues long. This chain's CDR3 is CATSDNQAAGEQYF. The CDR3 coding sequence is TGTGCCACCAGTGATAATCAGGCCGCGGGGGAGCAGTACTTC.

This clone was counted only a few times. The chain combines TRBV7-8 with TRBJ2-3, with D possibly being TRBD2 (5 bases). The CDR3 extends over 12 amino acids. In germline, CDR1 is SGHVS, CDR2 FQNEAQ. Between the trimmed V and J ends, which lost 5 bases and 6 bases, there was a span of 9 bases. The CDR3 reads CASSRIADTQYF. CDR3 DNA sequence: TGTGCCAGCAGCCGTATAGCGGATACGCAGTATTTT. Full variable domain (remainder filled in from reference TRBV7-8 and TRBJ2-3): GAGVSQSPRYKVAKRGQDVALRCDPISGHVSLFWYQQALGQGPEFLTYFQNEAQLDKSGLPSDRFFAERPEGSVSTLKIQRTQQEDSAVYLCASSRIADTQYFGPGTRLTVL.

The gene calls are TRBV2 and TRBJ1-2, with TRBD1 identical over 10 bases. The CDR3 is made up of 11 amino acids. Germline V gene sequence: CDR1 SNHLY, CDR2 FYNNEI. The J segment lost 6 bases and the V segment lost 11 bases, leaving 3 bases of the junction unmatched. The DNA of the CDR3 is TGTGCCGCGGGGACAGGGGATGGCTACACCTTC. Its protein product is CAAGTGDGYTF.

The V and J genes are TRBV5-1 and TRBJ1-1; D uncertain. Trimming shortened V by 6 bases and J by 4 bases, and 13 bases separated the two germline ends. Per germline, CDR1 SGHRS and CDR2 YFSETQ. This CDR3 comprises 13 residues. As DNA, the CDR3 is TGCGCCAGCATAAGTCTGCCGAGCACTGAAGCTTTCTTT. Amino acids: CASISLPSTEAFF.

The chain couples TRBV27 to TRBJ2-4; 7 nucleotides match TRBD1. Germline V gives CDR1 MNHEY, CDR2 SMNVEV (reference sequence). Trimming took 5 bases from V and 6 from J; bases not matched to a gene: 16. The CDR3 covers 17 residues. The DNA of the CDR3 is TGTGCCAGCAGTGCATACCCGACAGGGAGTGTTCTAAACATTCAGTACTTC. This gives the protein CASSAYPTGSVLNIQYF.

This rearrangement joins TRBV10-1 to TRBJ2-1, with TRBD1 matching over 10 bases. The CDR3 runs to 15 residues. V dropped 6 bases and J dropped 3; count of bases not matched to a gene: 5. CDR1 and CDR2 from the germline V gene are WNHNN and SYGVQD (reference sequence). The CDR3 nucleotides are TGCGCCAGCAGCTTGACAGGGGGCATCTACAATGAGCAGTTCTTC. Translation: CASSLTGGIYNEQFF.

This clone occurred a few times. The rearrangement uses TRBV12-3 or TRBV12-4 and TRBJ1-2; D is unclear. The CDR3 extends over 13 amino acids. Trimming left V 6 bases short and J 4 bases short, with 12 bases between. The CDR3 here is CASRRGPSYGYTF. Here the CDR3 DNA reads TGTGCCAGCAGGCGCGGCCCAAGCTATGGCTACACCTTC.

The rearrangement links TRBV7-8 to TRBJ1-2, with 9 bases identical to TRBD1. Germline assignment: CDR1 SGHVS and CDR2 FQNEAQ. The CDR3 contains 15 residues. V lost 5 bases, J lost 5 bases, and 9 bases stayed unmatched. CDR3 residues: CASSGDRVFGYGYTF. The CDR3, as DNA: TGTGCCAGCAGCGGGGACAGGGTCTTTGGTTATGGCTACACCTTC.

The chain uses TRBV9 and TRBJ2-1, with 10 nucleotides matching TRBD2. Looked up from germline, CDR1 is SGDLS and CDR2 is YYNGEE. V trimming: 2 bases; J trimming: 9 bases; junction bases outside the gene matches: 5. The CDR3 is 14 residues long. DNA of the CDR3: TGTGCCAGCAGCGTCAGCGGGGGGGCTGCTGAGCAGTTCTTC. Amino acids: CASSVSGGAAEQFF. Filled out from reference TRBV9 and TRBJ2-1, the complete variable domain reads DSGVTQTPKHLITATGQRVTLRCSPRSGDLSVYWYQQSLDQGLQFLIQYYNGEERAKGNILERFSAQQFPDLHSELNLSSLELGDSALYFCASSVSGGAAEQFFGPGTRLTVL.

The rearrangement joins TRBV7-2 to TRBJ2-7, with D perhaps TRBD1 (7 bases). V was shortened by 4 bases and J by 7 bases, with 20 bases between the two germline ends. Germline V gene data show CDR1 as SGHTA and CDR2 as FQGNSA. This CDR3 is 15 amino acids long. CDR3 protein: CASSSTTSLRGEQYF. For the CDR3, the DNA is TGTGCCAGCAGCTCAACCACTAGCCTCAGGGGGGAGCAGTACTTC.

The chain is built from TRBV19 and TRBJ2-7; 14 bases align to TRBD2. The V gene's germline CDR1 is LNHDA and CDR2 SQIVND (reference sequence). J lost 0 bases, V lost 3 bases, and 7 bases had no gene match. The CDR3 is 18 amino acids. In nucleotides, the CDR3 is TGTGCCAGTAGTATCAGGACTAGCGGGAGGCCCCCCTCCTACGAGCAGTACTTC. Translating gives CASSIRTSGRPPSYEQYF. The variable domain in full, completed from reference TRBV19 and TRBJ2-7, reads DGGITQSPKYLFRKEGQNVTLSCEQNLNHDAMYWYRQDPGQGLRLIYYSQIVNDFQKGDIAEGYSVSREKKESFPLTVTSAQKNPTAFYLCASSIRTSGRPPSYEQYFGPGTRLTVT.

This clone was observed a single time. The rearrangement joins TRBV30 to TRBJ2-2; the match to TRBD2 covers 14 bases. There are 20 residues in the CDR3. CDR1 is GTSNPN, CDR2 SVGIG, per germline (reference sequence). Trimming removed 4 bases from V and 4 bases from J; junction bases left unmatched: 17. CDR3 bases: TGTGCCTGGAAACGGGGGAACGGACTAGCGGGAGGTATGGTCACCGGGGAGCTGTTTTTT. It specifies CAWKRGNGLAGGMVTGELFF.